This T cell receptor beta chain emerged from a study of spatial heterogeneity in lung cancer (dated by TCRdb to the late 2010s). About the full investigation: Beta-chain transcripts were consistently detected in greater numbers than alpha-chain transcripts, which likely reflects a higher abundance of beta-chain transcripts. In the raw uncorrected reads, each unique combination of TCR and UMI appeared on average more than ten times. At surgery, roughly 220 tumor regions, around 64 matched nontumor lung samples and 56 PBMC samples were TCR-sequenced for both alpha and beta chains. In non-small cell lung cancer, the study made a quantitative comparison of TCR alpha and beta repertoires among multiple tumor regions, matched nontumor lung and blood. The study linked features of the TCR repertoire to counts of nonsynonymous mutations, which were determined by whole-exome sequencing of tumor tissue.

Read against the paper, the sample's time point label means: sample taken at primary tumor resection. Samples were obtained from 70 to 85 patients with early-stage, untreated non-small cell lung cancer from the lung TRACERx cohort. Whole RNA extracted from tumor and nontumor lung tissue, or from cryopreserved PBMC samples, was used for TCR sequencing without cell sorting. Only patients with enough RNA available from two or more tumor regions were chosen for TCR sequencing. What the research found in general, with its limitations: Ubiquitous expanded tumor TCRs showed up in blood more often at tumor resection than at routine follow-up. Confirming at a functional level the hypothesis that regional TCRs recognize regional mutations was considered to require additional single-cell paired TCR alpha and beta sequencing.

CDR1 and CDR2 (WNHNN, SYGVQD) derive from the germline V gene (reference sequence). Compared with germline, V lacks 5 bases and J lacks 5 bases; bases without a gene match: 8. Its CDR3 holds 14 amino acids, cysteine through phenylalanine. CDR3 DNA only is kept here, 42 bases in frame from base 1. The library was generated by 5' RACE. The reads were generated on a NextSeq 500. The TCR library protocol attached a unique molecular identifier to each TCR cDNA molecule to allow correction of PCR and sequencing errors. Per the authors' processing: Decombinator tools were used for TCR identification, UMI-based error correction and CDR3 extraction. TCRs above a frequency of 2 per 1,000, corresponding to the top 1% of the tumor frequency distribution, were defined as expanded. Rényi diversity was computed with the R vegan package after subsampling each repertoire 100 times to 5,000 TCRs. CDR3 similarity networks were built from amino acid triplet string-kernel similarity, connecting CDR3s with pairwise similarity above 0.82. TCRdb passed the public sequencing reads through fastp at Q25 and MiXCR, retaining productive beta sequences. Each entry merges the rows of one CDR3 protein and shows their most common DNA and genes. These V and J calls originate from TCRdb's pipeline instead of the authors' own analysis. The sample profile shows 30,000 to 45,000 distinct CDR3 sequences; less than 9.5% of them were found once. The ten largest make up 25% to 30% of the sample.

On this clonotype: This clone's antigen is unknown. Qualities for individual bases were not recorded, and no much larger clone is one base off.

The sample in question was PBMCs, obtained at surgery. The sequence derives from a female donor with early-stage non-small cell lung cancer. The V and J genes are TRBV10-1 and TRBJ2-7; TRBD1 agrees with 8 junctional bases. The nucleotide sequence reads as follows: TGCGCCAGCAGTCCAGGGGGCGATCGAAACGAGCAGTACTTC. It encodes CASSPGGDRNEQYF.